A single sample is the source of the 8 T cell receptor beta chains below, sequenced in a study of tumor T cells in aggressive B-cell lymphoma. Data came from immunoSEQ multiplex PCR; TCRdb stores just in-frame clones and leaves some out. The sample consists of 8,000 to 9,500 clones, about 85% of them appearing once. Sequencing was done on a sample of tumor tissue. The receptors originated from an adult with diffuse large B cell lymphoma.

The CDR3 sequence is CAWSFAPRKLFF. The CDR3 region has the DNA TGTGCCTGGAGTTTTGCCCCGAGGAAACTGTTTTTT. V and J are TRBV30 and TRBJ1-4; the D is unclear. From germline, CDR1 is GTSNPN and CDR2 SVGIG (reference sequence). Trimming took 2 bases from V and 11 from J, leaving 12 bases between them. The CDR3 is 12 amino acids.

This rearrangement joins TRBV28 to TRBJ1-1; D not resolved. The CDR3 extends over 11 amino acids. The germline gives CDR1 MDHEN, CDR2 SYDVKM. V was pared by 6 bases and J by 11 bases, with 13 bases between. The CDR3, as DNA: TGTGCCAGCAGCTCACAAGTTGGCGCTTTCTTT. It yields the protein CASSSQVGAFF.

This chain joins TRBV7-2 and TRBJ1-2, with TRBD1 matching over 7 bases. Germline assignment: CDR1 SGHTA and CDR2 FQGNSA. The CDR3 loop spans 14 amino acids. V gave up 5 bases and J gave up 1 base; unmatched junction bases: 4. CDR3 loop: CASSPRDSNYGYTF. As DNA, the CDR3 is TGTGCCAGCAGCCCCCGGGACAGTAACTATGGCTACACCTTC.

This rearrangement joins TRBV5-1 to TRBJ1-4; 9 bases line up with TRBD1. V was clipped by 4 bases and J by 6 bases; unmatched bases: 4. In germline, CDR1 is SGHRS, CDR2 YFSETQ. The CDR3 totals 14 residues. This CDR3 is CASSDRDRDEKLFF. DNA of the CDR3: TGCGCCAGCAGCGACCGGGACAGGGATGAAAAACTGTTTTTT.

The chain has TRBV29-1 and TRBJ1-1, with TRBD1 identical over 8 bases. CDR1 is SQVTM, CDR2 ANQGSEA, per germline. V shed 7 bases, J shed 4 bases, and the junction held 8 bases outside the gene matches. The CDR3 has 13 residues. Here the CDR3 DNA reads TGCAGCGCCCTAGACAGGGGTACCACTGAAGCTTTCTTT. It codes for CSALDRGTTEAFF.

Details on this clone: The same CDR3 is also encoded by other DNA sequences in this sample. V and J are TRBV5-6 and TRBJ1-2; unclear D gene. CDR1 is SGHDT, CDR2 YYEEEE, per germline. Trimming removed 2 bases at V and 2 bases at J, with 10 bases between. The CDR3 sequence is 14 residues long. The CDR3 DNA sequence: TGTGCCAGCAGCTTCGAAAGGAGGAACTATGGCTACACCTTC. Protein: CASSFERRNYGYTF.

This clone was detected once. V usage is TRBV11-1 and J usage is TRBJ2-5; D may be TRBD2 (5 bases). The CDR3 consists of 14 residues. Germline V lookup: CDR1 SGHAT, CDR2 FQDESV (reference sequence). The V end lost 2 bases, the J end lost 0 bases, and 7 bases lay between the germline ends. CDR3 coding DNA: TGTGCCAGCAGCTTACCTAGCCACCAAGAGACCCAGTACTTC. Protein: CASSLPSHQETQYF.

This clone was counted between two and nine times. V gene TRBV30 combines with J gene TRBJ1-1; TRBD1 matches 9 bases. The CDR3 is 15 amino acids. Per the germline V gene, CDR1 is GTSNPN and CDR2 is SVGIG (reference sequence). V dropped 2 bases and J dropped 4; count of bases not matched to a gene: 8. The CDR3 region has the DNA TGTGCCTGGAGTATCCGGGACAGGGACTCCACTGAAGCTTTCTTT. This gives the protein CAWSIRDRDSTEAFF. The variable domain in full, with the rest retrieved from reference TRBV30 and TRBJ1-1, is SQTIHQWPATLVQPVGSPLSLECTVEGTSNPNLYWYRQAAGRGLQLLFYSVGIGQISSEVPQNLSASRPQDRQFILSSKKLLLSDSGFYLCAWSIRDRDSTEAFFGQGTRLTVV.